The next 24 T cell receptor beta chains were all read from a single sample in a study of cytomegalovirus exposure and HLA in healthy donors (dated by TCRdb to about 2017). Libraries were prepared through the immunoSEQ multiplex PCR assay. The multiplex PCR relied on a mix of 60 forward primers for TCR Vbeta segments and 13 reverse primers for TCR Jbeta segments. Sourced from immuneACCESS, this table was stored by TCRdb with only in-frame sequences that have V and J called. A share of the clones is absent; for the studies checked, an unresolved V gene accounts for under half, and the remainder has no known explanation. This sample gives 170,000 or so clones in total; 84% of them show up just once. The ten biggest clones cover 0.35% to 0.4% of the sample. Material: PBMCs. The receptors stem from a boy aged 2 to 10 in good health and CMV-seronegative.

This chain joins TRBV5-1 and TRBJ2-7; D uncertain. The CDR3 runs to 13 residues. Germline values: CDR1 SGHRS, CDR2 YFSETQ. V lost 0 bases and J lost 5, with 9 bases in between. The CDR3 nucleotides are TGCGCCAGCAGCTTGGGTCTAGATAACGAGCAGTACTTC. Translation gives CASSLGLDNEQYF.

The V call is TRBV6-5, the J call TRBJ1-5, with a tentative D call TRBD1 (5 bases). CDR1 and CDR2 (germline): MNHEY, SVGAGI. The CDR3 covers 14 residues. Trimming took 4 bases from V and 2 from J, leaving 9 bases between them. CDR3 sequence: CASSSLGGNQPQHF. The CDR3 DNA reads TGTGCCAGCAGTTCTCTAGGGGGCAATCAGCCCCAGCATTTT.

The CDR3 DNA is TGTGCCAGCATATCCGGAGCCAAAAACATTCAGTACTTC. Translated: CASISGAKNIQYF. The gene calls are TRBV2 and TRBJ2-4; no definite D call. Between the trimmed V and J ends, which lost 7 bases and 0 bases, there was a span of 7 bases. Germline lookup yields CDR1 SNHLY and CDR2 FYNNEI. The CDR3 spans 13 residues.

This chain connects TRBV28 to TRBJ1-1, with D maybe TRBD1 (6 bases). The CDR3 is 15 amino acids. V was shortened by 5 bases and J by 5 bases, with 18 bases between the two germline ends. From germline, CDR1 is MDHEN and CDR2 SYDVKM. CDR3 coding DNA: TGTGCCAGCAGTCCCCCCCTGGGGGGGCTTACTGAAGCTTTCTTT. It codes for CASSPPLGGLTEAFF.

The CDR3 sequence: CASSAERGSTEAFF. The CDR3 nucleotides are TGTGCCAGCAGCGCCGAACGAGGGAGCACTGAAGCTTTCTTT. The chain has TRBV9 and TRBJ1-1; D uncertain. V was clipped by 3 bases and J by 4 bases, with 13 bases between them. The length of the CDR3 is 14 residues. Germline-derived CDR1 and CDR2 are SGDLS and YYNGEE.

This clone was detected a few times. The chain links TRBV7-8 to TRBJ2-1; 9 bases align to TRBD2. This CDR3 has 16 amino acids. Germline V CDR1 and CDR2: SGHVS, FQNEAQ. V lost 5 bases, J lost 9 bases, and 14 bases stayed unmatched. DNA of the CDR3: TGTGCCAGCAGCATCCGTCGCGGGAGGGGTGTGGCTGAGCAGTTCTTC. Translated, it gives CASSIRRGRGVAEQFF.

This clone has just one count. The CDR3 loop is CASSRGGEAFF. The CDR3 region has the DNA TGTGCCAGCAGTCGAGGGGGTGAAGCTTTCTTT. The chain carries TRBV6-5 and TRBJ1-1; D is possibly TRBD1 (6 bases). From germline, CDR1 is MNHEY and CDR2 SVGAGI. The CDR3 is 11 residues long. The V end lost 5 bases, the J end lost 7 bases, and 8 bases lay between the germline ends.

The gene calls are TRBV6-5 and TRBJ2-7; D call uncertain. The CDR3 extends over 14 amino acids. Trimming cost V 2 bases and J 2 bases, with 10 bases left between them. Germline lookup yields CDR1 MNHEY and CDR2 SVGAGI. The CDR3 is CASSYGQDTYEQYF. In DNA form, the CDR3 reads TGTGCCAGCAGTTACGGGCAGGATACCTACGAGCAGTACTTC.

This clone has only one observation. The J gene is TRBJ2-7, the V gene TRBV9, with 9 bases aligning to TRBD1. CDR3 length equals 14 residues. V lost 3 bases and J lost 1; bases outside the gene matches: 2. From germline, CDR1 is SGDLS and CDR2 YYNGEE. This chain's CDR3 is CASSGTGASYEQYF. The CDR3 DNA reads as TGTGCCAGCAGCGGGACAGGGGCATCCTACGAGCAGTACTTC.

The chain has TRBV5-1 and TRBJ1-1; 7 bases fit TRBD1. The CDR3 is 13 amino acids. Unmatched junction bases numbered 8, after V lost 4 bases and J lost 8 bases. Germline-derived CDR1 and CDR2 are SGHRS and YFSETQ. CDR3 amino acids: CASSEGTVLEAFF. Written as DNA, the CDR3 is TGCGCCAGCAGCGAGGGGACAGTGCTCGAAGCTTTCTTT.

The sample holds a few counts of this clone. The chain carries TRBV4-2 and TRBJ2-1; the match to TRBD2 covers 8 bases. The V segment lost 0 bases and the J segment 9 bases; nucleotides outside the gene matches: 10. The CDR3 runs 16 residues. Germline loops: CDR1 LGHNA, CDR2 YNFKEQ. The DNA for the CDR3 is TGTGCCAGCAGCCAAGATGGAACGGGAGGGCCTGGTGAGCAGTTCTTC. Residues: CASSQDGTGGPGEQFF.

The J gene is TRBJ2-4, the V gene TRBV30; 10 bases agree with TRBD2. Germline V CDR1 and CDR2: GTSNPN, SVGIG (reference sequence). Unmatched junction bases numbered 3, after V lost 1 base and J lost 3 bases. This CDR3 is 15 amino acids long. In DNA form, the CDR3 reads TGTGCCTGGAGTGGGACTAGCGGCTTCAAAAACATTCAGTACTTC. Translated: CAWSGTSGFKNIQYF.

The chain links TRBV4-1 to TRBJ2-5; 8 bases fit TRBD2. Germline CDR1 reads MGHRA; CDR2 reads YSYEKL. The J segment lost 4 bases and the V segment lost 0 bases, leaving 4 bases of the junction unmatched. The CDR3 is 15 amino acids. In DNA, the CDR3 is TGCGCCAGCAGCCAAGATGAGCTAGCGGGAGAGACCCAGTACTTC. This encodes CASSQDELAGETQYF.

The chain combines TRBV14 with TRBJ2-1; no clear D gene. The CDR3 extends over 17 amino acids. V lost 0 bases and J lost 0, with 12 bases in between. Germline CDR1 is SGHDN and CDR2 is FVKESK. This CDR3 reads CASSQDPPLSSYNEQFF. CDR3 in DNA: TGTGCCAGCAGCCAAGATCCCCCGCTAAGCTCCTACAATGAGCAGTTCTTC.

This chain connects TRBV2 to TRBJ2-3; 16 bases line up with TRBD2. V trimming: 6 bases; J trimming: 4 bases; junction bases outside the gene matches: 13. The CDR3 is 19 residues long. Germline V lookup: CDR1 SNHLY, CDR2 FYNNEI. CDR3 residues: CASSAGTSGRALRADTQYF. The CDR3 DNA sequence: TGTGCCAGCAGCGCGGGGACTAGCGGGAGGGCCCTCAGGGCAGATACGCAGTATTTT.

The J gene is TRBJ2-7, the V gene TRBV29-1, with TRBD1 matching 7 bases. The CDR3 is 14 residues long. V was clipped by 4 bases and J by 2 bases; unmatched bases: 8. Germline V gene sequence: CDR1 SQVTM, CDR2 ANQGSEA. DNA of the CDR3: TGCAGCGTTGTAAGGCAGGGACAGCCCTACGAGCAGTACTTC. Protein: CSVVRQGQPYEQYF.

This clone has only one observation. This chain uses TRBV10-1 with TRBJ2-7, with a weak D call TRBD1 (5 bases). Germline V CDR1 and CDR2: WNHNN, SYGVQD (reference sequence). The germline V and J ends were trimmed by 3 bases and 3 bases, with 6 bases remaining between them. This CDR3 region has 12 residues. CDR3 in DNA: TGCGCCAGCAGTGACACAGGCTACGAGCAGTACTTC. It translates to CASSDTGYEQYF.

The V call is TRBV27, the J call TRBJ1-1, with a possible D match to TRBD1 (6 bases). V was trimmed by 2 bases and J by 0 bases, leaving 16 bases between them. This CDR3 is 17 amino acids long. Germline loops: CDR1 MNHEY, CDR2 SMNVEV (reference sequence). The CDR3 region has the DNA TGTGCCAGCAGTTTAAGAAGGGGTCAGGGGATGAACACTGAAGCTTTCTTT. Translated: CASSLRRGQGMNTEAFF.

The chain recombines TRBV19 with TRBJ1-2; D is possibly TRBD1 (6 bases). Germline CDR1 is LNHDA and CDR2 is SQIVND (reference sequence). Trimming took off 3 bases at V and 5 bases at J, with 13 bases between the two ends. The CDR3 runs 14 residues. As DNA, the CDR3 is TGTGCCAGTAGTATGAGACAGGAGGATTATGGCTACACCTTC. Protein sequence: CASSMRQEDYGYTF. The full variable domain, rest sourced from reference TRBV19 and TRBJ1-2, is DGGITQSPKYLFRKEGQNVTLSCEQNLNHDAMYWYRQDPGQGLRLIYYSQIVNDFQKGDIAEGYSVSREKKESFPLTVTSAQKNPTAFYLCASSMRQEDYGYTFGSGTRLTVV.

As DNA, the CDR3 is TGTGCCAGCAGTGGACTAGCGGTCCGTAGCACAGATACGCAGTATTTT. Its translation: CASSGLAVRSTDTQYF. V and J are TRBV6-1 and TRBJ2-3; 9 nucleotides match TRBD2. V shed 4 bases and J 0 bases; nucleotides not matched to a gene: 5. The CDR3 length is 16 residues. Germline lookup yields CDR1 MNHNS and CDR2 SASEGT.

The CDR3 region is CASSGQGPSPLHF. The CDR3 DNA is TGTGCCAGCAGTGGGCAGGGCCCGTCACCCCTCCACTTT. V usage is TRBV2 and J usage is TRBJ1-6; perhaps TRBD1 as D (5 bases). The V gene's germline CDR1 is SNHLY and CDR2 FYNNEI. The CDR3 totals 13 residues. V gave up 4 bases and J gave up 10 bases, with 11 bases separating them.

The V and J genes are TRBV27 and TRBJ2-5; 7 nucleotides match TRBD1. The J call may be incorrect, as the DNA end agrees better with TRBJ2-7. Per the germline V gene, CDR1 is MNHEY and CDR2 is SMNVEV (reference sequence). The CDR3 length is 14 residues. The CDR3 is CASSPPGQTYEQYF. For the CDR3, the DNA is TGTGCCAGCAGTCCCCCGGGACAGACCTACGAGCAGTACTTC.

CDR3: CASSHTSGSYNEQFF. DNA for the CDR3: TGTGCCAGCAGCCATACTAGCGGGAGTTACAATGAGCAGTTCTTC. The rearrangement uses TRBV11-3 and TRBJ2-1; 11 nucleotides line up with TRBD2. The trim removed 5 bases at V and 4 bases at J, leaving 4 bases unmatched. The CDR3 runs 15 residues. Germline V gene data show CDR1 as SGHNT and CDR2 as YENEEA.

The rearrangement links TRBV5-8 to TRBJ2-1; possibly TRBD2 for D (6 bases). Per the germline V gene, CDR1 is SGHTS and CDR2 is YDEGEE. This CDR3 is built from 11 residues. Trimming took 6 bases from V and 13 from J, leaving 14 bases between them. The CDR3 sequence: CASTELAFQFF. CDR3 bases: TGTGCCAGCACAGAACTAGCTTTTCAGTTCTTC.